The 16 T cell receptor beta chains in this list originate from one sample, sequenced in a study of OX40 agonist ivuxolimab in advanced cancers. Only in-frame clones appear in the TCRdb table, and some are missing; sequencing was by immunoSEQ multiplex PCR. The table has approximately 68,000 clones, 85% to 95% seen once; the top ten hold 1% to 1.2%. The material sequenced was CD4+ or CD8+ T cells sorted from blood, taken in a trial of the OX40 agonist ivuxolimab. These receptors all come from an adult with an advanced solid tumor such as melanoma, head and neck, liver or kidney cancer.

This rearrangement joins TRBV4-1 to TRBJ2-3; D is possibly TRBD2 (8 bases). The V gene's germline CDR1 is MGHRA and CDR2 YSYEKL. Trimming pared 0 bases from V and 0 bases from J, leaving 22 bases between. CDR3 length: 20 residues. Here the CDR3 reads CASSQDPGGSPQGSTDTQYF. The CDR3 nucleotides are TGCGCCAGCAGCCAAGACCCGGGAGGGAGCCCACAGGGGAGCACAGATACGCAGTATTTT.

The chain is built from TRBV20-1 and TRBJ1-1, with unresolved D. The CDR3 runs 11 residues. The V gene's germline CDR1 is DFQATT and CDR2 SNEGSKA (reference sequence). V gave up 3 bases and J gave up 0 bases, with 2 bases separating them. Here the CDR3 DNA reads TGCAGTGCTAGTCTGAACACTGAAGCTTTCTTT. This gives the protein CSASLNTEAFF.

CDR3 region: CASTPRGGGPHIQYF. The CDR3 DNA follows: TGTGCCAGCACCCCTCGGGGGGGAGGGCCTCACATTCAGTACTTC. The V and J genes are TRBV6-5 and TRBJ2-4; TRBD2 matches 8 bases. The CDR3 length is 15 residues. Germline V gene sequence: CDR1 MNHEY, CDR2 SVGAGI. V lost 7 bases to trimming and J lost 8 bases; unmatched junction nucleotides: 13.

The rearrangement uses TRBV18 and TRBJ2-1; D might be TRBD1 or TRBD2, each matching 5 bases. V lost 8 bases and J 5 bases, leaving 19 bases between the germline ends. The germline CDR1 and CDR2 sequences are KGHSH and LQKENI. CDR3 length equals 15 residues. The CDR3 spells CASPAAGTKHNEQFF. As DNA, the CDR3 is TGTGCCAGCCCAGCGGCCGGGACGAAACACAATGAGCAGTTCTTC.

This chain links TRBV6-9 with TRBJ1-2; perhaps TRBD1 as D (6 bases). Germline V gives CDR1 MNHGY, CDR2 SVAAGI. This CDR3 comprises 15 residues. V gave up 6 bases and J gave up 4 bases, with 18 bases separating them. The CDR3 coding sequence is TGTGCCAGCAGGCGACCGGGGCAGGGGATCTATGGCTACACCTTC. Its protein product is CASRRPGQGIYGYTF.

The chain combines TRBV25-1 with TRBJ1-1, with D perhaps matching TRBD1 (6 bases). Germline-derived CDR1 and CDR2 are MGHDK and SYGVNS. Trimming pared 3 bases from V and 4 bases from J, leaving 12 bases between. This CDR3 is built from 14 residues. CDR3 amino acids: CASSDMGGPTEAFF. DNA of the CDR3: TGTGCCAGCAGTGATATGGGGGGCCCCACTGAAGCTTTCTTT.

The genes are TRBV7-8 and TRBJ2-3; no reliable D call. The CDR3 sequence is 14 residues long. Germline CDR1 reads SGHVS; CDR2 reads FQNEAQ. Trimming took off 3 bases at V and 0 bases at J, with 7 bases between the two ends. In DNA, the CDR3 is TGTGCCAGCAGCTTTATGCTCAGCACAGATACGCAGTATTTT. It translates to CASSFMLSTDTQYF.

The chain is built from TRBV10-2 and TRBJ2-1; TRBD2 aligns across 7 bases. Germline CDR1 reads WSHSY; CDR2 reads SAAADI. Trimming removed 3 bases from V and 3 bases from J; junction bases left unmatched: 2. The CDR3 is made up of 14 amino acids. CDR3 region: CASSEAGHYNEQFF. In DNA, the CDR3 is TGCGCCAGCAGTGAAGCGGGGCACTACAATGAGCAGTTCTTC.

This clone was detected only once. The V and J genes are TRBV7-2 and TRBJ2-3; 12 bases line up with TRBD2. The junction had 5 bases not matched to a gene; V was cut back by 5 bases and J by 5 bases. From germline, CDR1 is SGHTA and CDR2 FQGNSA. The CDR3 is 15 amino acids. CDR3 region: CASSDPSGRVDTQYF. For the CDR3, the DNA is TGTGCCAGCAGCGACCCTAGCGGGAGGGTAGATACGCAGTATTTT.

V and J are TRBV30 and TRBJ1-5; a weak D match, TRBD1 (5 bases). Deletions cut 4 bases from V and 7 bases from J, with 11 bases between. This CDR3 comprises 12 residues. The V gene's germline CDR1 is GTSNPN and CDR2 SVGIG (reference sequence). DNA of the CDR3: TGTGCCTGGACGGGGGGAGGCCAGCCCCAGCATTTT. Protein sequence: CAWTGGGQPQHF.

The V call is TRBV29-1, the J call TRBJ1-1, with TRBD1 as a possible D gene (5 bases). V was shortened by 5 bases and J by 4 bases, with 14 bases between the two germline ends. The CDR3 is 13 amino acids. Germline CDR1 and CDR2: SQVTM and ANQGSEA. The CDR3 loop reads CSVPRGGRTEAFF. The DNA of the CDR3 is TGCAGCGTTCCTAGGGGTGGGCGCACTGAAGCTTTCTTT.

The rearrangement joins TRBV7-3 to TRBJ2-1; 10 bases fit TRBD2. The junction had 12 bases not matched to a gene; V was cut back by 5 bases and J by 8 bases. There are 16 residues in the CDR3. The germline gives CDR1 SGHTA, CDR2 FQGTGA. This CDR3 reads CASSPSSGRANYEQFF. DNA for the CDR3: TGTGCCAGCAGCCCTTCAAGCGGGAGGGCCAATTATGAGCAGTTCTTC.

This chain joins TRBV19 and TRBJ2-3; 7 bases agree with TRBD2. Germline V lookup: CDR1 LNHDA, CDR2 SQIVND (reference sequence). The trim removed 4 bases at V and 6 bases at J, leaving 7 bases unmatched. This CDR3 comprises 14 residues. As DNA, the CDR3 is TGTGCCAGTAGTACCGGGACTAAAATGGATACGCAGTATTTT. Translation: CASSTGTKMDTQYF.

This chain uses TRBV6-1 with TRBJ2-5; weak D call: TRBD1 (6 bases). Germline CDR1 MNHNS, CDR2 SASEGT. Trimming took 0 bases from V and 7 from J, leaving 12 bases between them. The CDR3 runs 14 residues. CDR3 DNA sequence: TGTGCCAGCAGTGAAGCCCGACAGGTAGCGACCCAGTACTTC. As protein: CASSEARQVATQYF.

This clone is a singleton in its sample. The CDR3 reads CASSRGGRTGEMTQYF. The DNA for the CDR3 is TGCGCCAGCAGCCGGGGTGGTCGGACAGGGGAAATGACCCAGTACTTC. This sequence joins TRBV5-1 and TRBJ2-5; TRBD1 matches at 9 bases. CDR1 and CDR2 (germline): SGHRS, YFSETQ. V lost 4 bases and J lost 7; bases outside the gene matches: 14. This CDR3 spans 16 amino acids.

CDR3 nucleotide sequence: TGTGCCTGGAGTTCTAAGGACGGAGCGGGAGTTGTCGGGGAGCTGTTTTTT. Its translation is CAWSSKDGAGVVGELFF. The chain combines TRBV30 with TRBJ2-2; the match to TRBD2 covers 8 bases. CDR3 length: 17 residues. The V and J ends lost 2 bases and 7 bases, in that order; junction bases with no gene match: 15. The germline V gene encodes CDR1 GTSNPN and CDR2 SVGIG (reference sequence).